This entry lists 7 T cell receptor beta chains sequenced from one sample in a study of blood T cell repertoires in COVID-19. Profiled with immunoSEQ multiplex PCR; TCRdb holds only in-frame clones, not every one. The repertoire consists of around 300,000 clones, with 75% to 90% occurring once and the leading ten covering roughly 2.6%. The sample consisted of PBMCs or T cells enriched from blood (not recorded which). These receptors all come from a woman between 45 and 65 years old who had recovered from COVID-19.

This chain links TRBV4-1 with TRBJ1-2; D not certain. Trimming removed 0 bases from V and 8 bases from J, with 13 bases in between. The CDR3 loop spans 14 amino acids. Germline-derived CDR1 and CDR2 are MGHRA and YSYEKL. This CDR3 is CASSQDNGEEGYTF. CDR3 nucleotides: TGCGCCAGCAGCCAAGATAACGGGGAAGAGGGCTACACCTTC.

The chain recombines TRBV27 with TRBJ2-7; 9 bases fit TRBD2. This CDR3 region has 15 residues. Germline V CDR1 and CDR2: MNHEY, SMNVEV (reference sequence). After removal of 4 bases from V and 4 bases from J, the junction contained 8 bases not matched to a gene. For the CDR3, the DNA is TGTGCCAGCAGTTCTCCCGCAGCGGGGGGATACGAGCAGTACTTC. Translation: CASSSPAAGGYEQYF.

This clone occurred a few times. The J gene is TRBJ1-5, the V gene TRBV10-1; TRBD1 agrees at 7 bases. This CDR3 comprises 15 residues. Unmatched junction bases numbered 12, after V lost 4 bases and J lost 9 bases. CDR1 is WNHNN, CDR2 SYGVQD, per germline (reference sequence). CDR3 in amino acids: CASSVWTGPFRPQHF. The CDR3 bases are TGCGCCAGCAGTGTCTGGACAGGCCCTTTTCGGCCCCAGCATTTT.

Only a few counts were recorded for this clone. V is TRBV11-1 and J is TRBJ2-6; 7 bases line up with TRBD1. The J segment lost 11 bases and the V segment lost 2 bases, leaving 6 bases of the junction unmatched. Germline-derived CDR1 and CDR2 are SGHAT and FQDESV (reference sequence). The CDR3 is 14 amino acids. The CDR3 DNA reads as TGTGCCAGCAGCTTATCAACAGGGGTGCACGTCCTGACTTTC. Residues: CASSLSTGVHVLTF. Full variable domain (outside the CDR3, taken from reference TRBV11-1 and TRBJ2-6): EAEVAQSPRYKITEKSQAVAFWCDPISGHATLYWYRQILGQGPELLVQFQDESVVDDSQLPKDRFSAERLKGVDSTLKIQPAELGDSAMYLCASSLSTGVHVLTFGAGSRLTVL.

The genes are TRBV9 and TRBJ1-1; TRBD1 agrees at 11 bases. The CDR3 sequence is 15 residues long. V shed 3 bases, J shed 5 bases, and the junction held 6 bases outside the gene matches. Germline CDR1 reads SGDLS; CDR2 reads YYNGEE. CDR3 DNA: TGTGCCAGCAGCGCCCGAGGGACAGGGGGGACTGAAGCTTTCTTT. Encoded protein: CASSARGTGGTEAFF.

The V gene is TRBV11-2, the J gene TRBJ2-6; no definite D call. Germline V CDR1 and CDR2: SGHAT, FQNNGV. V dropped 3 bases and J dropped 4 bases, with 4 bases sitting between them. This CDR3 contains 13 residues. CDR3 region: CASSLGGANVLTF. CDR3 nucleotide sequence: TGTGCCAGCAGCTTGGGCGGGGCCAACGTCCTGACTTTC.

This chain links TRBV19 with TRBJ1-6; D is ambiguous. The length of the CDR3 is 15 residues. In germline, CDR1 is LNHDA, CDR2 SQIVND (reference sequence). Trimming took 6 bases from V and 8 from J, leaving 17 bases between them. Written as DNA, the CDR3 is TGTGCCAGTAGGGATATAGTGTGGCGGCATTCACCCCTCCACTTT. It specifies CASRDIVWRHSPLHF.